Sequencing of this TCR beta chain was carried out in a study of identical twins. A few counts support this clonotype. Antigen specificity is unknown. Sequence at one end of the junction differs from germline and may be a read error. CDR1 is DFQATT, CDR2 SNEGSKA, per germline (reference sequence). The CDR3 loop spans 16 amino acids. General observations from the study: Twins showed weaker excess sharing in their beta out-of-frame sequences. Twin sharing of out-of-frame TCR alpha was underestimated by models in monozygotic pairs.

A single record per CDR3 protein comes from TCRdb applying MiXCR to the 5' RACE reads. The repertoire holds 200,000 to 250,000 distinct CDR3 sequences, with more than 6.5% as singletons. The same data also went into a second study, on yellow fever vaccine responses in identical twins.

The sample consisted of memory (CD45RO+) T cells sorted from blood. The chain is built from TRBV20-1 and TRBJ2-1, with 10 bases identical to TRBD2. This sequence originates from a woman between 18 and 29 years old in good health. Here the CDR3 reads CCASRSSGGLLNEQFF. For the CDR3, the DNA is TGCTGTGCTAGTCGCTCTAGCGGGGGCCTATTGAATGAGCAGTTCTTC.